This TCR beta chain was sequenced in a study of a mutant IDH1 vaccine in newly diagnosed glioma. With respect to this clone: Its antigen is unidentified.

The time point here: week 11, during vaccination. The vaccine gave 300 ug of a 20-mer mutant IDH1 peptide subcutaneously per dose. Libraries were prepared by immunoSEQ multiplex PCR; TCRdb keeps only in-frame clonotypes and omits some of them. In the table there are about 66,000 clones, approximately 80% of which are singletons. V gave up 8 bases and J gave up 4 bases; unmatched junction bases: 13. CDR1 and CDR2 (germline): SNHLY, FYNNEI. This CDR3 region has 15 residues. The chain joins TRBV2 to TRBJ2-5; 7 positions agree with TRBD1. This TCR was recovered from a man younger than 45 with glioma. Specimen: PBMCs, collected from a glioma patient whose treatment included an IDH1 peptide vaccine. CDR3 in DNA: TGTGCCAGCTTCCGGACGAGGGGGCAGTCAGAGACCCAGTACTTC. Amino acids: CASFRTRGQSETQYF.